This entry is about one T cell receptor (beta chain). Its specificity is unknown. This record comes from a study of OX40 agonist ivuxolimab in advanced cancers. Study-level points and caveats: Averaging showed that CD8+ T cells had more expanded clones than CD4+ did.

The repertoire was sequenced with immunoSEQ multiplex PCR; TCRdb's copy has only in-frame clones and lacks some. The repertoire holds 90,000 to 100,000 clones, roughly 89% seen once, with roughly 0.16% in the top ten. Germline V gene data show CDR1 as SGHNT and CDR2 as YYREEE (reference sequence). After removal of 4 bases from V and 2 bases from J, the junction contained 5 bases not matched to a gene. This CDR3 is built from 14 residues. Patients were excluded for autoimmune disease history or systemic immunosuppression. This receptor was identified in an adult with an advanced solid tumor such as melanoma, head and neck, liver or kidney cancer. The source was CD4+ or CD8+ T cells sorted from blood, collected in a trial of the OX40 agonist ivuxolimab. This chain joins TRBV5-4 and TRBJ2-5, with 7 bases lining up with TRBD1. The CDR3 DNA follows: TGTGCCAGCAGCCCTGGGACAGTACAAGAGACCCAGTACTTC. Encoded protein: CASSPGTVQETQYF. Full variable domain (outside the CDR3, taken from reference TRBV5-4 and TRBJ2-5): ETGVTQSPTHLIKTRGQQVTLRCSSQSGHNTVSWYQQALGQGPQFIFQYYREEENGRGNFPPRFSGLQFPNYSSELNVNALELDDSALYLCASSPGTVQETQYFGPGTRLLVL.